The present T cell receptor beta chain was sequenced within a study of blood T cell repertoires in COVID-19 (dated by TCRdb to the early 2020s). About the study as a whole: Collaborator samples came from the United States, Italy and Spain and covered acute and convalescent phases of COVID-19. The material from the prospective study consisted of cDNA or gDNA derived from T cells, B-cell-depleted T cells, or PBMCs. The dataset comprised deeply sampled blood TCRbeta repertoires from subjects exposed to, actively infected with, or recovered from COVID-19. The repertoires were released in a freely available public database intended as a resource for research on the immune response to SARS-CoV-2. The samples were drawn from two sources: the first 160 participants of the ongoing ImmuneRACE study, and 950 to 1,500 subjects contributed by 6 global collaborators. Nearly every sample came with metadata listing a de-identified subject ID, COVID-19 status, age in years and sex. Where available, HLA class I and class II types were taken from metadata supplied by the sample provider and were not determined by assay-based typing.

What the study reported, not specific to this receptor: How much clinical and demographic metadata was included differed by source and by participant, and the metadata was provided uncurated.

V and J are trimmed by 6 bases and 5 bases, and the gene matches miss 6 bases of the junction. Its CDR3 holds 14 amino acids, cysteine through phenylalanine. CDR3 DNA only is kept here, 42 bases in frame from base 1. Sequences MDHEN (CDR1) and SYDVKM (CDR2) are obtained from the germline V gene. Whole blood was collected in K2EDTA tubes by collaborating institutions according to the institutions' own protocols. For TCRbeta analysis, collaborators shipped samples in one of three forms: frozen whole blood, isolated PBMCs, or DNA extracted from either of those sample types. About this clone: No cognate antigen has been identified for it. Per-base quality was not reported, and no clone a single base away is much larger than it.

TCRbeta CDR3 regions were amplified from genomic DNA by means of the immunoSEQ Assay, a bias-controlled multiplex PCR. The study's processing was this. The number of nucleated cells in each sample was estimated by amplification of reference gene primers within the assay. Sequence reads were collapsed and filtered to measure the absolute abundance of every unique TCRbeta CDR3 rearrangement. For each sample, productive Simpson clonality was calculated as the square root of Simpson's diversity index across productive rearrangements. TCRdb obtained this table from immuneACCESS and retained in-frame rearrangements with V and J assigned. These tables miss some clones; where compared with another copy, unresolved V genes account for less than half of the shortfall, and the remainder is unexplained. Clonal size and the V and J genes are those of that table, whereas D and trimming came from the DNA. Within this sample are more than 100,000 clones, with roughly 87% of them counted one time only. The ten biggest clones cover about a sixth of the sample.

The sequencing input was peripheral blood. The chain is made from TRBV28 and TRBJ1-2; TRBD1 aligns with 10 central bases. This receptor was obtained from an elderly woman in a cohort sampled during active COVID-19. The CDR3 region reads CASRTGGLLYGYTF. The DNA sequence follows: TGTGCCAGCAGGACAGGGGGCTTATTGTATGGCTACACCTTC.